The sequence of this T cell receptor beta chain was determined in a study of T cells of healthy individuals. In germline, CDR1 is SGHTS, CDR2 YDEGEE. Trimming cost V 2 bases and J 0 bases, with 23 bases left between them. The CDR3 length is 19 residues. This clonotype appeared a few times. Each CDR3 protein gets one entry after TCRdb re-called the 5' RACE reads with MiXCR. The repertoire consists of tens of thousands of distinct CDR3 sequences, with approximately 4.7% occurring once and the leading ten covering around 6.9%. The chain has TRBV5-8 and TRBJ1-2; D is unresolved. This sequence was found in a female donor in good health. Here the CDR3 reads CASSFLYGPHTLANYGYTF. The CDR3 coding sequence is TGTGCCAGCAGCTTCCTTTATGGGCCACACACCTTAGCTAACTATGGCTACACCTTC.